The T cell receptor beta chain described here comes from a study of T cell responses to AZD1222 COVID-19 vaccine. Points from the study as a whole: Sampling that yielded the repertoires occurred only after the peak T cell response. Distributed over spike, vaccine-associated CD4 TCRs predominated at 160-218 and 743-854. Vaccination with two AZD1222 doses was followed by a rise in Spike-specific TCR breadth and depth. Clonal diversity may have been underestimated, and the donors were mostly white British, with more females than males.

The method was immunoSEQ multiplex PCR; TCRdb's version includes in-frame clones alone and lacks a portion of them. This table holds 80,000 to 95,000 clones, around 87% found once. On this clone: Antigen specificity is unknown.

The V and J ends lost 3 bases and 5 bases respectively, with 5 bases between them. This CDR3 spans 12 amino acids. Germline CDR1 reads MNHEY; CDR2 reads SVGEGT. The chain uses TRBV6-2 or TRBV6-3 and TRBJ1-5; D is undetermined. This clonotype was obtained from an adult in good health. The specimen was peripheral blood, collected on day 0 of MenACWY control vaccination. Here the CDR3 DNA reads TGTGCCAGCAGTTATGAGGATCAGCCCCAGCATTTT. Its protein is CASSYEDQPQHF.